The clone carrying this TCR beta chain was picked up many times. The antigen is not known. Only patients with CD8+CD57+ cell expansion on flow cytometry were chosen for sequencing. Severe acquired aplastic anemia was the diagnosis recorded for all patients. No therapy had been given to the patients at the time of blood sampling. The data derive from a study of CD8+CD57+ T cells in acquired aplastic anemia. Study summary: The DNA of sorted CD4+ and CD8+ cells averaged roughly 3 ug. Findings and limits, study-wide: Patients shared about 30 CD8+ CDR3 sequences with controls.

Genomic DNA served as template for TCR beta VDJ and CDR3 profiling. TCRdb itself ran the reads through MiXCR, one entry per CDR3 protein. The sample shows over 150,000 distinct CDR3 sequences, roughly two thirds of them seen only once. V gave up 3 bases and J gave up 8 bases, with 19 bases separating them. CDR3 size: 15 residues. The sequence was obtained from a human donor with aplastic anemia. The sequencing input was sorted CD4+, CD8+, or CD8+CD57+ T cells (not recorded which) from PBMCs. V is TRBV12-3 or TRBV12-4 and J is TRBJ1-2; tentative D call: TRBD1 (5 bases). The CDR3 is CASSFGAHGARGYTF. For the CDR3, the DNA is TGTGCCAGCAGTTTCGGGGCACATGGGGCTAGAGGCTACACCTTC.